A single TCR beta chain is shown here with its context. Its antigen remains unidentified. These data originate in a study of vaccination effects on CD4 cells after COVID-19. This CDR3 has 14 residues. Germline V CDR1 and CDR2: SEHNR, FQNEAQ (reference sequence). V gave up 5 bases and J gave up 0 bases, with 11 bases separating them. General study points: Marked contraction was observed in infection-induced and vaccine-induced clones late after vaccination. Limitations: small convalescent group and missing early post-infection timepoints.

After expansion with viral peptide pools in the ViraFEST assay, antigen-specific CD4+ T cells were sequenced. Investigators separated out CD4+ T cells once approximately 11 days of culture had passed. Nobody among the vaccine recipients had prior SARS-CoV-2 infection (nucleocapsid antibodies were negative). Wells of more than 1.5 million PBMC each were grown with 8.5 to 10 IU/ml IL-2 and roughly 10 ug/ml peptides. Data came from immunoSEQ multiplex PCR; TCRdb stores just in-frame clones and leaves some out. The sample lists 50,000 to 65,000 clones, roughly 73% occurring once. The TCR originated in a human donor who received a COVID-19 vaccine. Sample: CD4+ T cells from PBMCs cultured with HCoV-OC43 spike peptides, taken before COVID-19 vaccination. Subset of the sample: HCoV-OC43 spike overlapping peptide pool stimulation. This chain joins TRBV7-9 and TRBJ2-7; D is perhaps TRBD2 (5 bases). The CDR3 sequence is CASSLGLSSYEQYV. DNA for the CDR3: TGTGCCAGCAGCCTAGGACTTAGCTCCTACGAGCAGTACGTC.